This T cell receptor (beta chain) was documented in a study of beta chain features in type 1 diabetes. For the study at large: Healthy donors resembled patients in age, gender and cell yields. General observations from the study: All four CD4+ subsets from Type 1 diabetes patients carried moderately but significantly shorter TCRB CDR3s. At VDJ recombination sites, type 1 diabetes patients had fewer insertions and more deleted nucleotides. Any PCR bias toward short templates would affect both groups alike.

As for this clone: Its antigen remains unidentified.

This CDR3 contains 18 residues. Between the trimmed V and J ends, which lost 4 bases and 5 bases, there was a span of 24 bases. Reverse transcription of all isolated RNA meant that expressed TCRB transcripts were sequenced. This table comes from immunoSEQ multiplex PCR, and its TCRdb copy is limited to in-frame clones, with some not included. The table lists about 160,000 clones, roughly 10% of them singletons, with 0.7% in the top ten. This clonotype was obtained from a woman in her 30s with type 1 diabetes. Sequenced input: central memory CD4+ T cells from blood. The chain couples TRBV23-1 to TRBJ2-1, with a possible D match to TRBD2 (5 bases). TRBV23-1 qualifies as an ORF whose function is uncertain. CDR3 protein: CASSPDPEKSGCDNEQFF. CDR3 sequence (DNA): TGCGCCAGCAGTCCCGACCCTGAGAAGAGCGGTTGTGACAATGAGCAGTTCTTC.